The 3 T cell receptor beta chains reported below all come from one sample, sequenced in a study of cytomegalovirus exposure and HLA in healthy donors. Profiled with immunoSEQ multiplex PCR; TCRdb holds only in-frame clones, not every one. The sample shows over 150,000 clones, about four fifths of them seen only once. Input material: PBMCs. The receptors come from a woman younger than 30 in good health and CMV-seropositive.

The gene calls are TRBV5-5 and TRBJ1-4; D not certain. CDR1 is SGHKS, CDR2 YYEKEE, per germline (reference sequence). Trimming took off 7 bases at V and 4 bases at J, with 14 bases between the two ends. The CDR3 covers 14 residues. This CDR3 is CASLKEDGNEKLFF. CDR3 nucleotides: TGTGCCAGCTTGAAGGAGGACGGTAATGAAAAACTGTTTTTT.

The gene calls are TRBV11-2 and TRBJ2-7; 9 positions match TRBD2. The ends lost 0 bases at V and 3 bases at J; junction bases unmatched: 3. The CDR3 is 15 amino acids. Germline V CDR1 and CDR2: SGHAT, FQNNGV. In DNA form, the CDR3 reads TGTGCCAGCAGCTTAGAGCGGGGGGGATACTACGAGCAGTACTTC. Residues: CASSLERGGYYEQYF.

The chain joins TRBV19 to TRBJ1-3, with D perhaps matching TRBD1 (5 bases). The germline V gene has CDR1 LNHDA and CDR2 SQIVND (reference sequence). The CDR3 is made up of 16 amino acids. V lost 7 bases to trimming and J lost 0 bases, with 16 bases between them. This CDR3 is CASKDGATVSGNTIYF. The CDR3 bases are TGTGCCAGTAAGGATGGGGCCACAGTCTCTGGAAACACCATATATTTT.